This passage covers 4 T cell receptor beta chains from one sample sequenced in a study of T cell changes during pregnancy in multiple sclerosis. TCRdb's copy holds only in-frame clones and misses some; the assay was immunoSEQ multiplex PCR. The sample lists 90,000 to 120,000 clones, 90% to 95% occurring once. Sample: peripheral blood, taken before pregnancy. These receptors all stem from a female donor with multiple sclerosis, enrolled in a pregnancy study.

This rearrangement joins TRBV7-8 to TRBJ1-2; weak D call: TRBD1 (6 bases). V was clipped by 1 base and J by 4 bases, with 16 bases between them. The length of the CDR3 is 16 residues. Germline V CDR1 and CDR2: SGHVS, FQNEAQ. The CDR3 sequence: CASSLDRRGQPYGYTF. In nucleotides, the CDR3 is TGTGCCAGCAGCTTAGATCGTAGAGGACAGCCCTATGGCTACACCTTC.

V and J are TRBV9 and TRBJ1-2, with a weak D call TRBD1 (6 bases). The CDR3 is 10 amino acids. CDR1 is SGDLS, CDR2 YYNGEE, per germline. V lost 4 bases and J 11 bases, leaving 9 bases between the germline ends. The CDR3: CASSRGTYTF. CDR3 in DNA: TGTGCCAGCAGCAGGGGGACGTACACCTTC. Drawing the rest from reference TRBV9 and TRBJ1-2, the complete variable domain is DSGVTQTPKHLITATGQRVTLRCSPRSGDLSVYWYQQSLDQGLQFLIQYYNGEERAKGNILERFSAQQFPDLHSELNLSSLELGDSALYFCASSRGTYTFGSGTRLTVV.

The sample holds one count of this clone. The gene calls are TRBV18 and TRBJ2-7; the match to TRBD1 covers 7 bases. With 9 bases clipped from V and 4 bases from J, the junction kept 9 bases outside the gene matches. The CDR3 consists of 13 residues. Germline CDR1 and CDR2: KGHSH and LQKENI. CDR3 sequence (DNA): TGTGCCAGTAGACCCGGGACAGCGTACGAGCAGTACTTC. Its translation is CASRPGTAYEQYF.

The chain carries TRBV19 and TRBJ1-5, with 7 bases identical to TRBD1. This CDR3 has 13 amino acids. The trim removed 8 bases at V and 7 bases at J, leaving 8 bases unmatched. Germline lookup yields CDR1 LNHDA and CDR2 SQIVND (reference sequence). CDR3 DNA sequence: TGTGCCAGTTCCCAGGGGGGCGGACAGCCCCAGCATTTT. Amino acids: CASSQGGGQPQHF.